What follows are 14 T cell receptor beta chains derived from one specimen sequenced in a study of blood T cell repertoires in COVID-19. Here immunoSEQ multiplex PCR was the method, and the copy in TCRdb shows in-frame clones only, minus some. The sample lists roughly 220,000 clones, 80% to 90% occurring once. Sequenced sample: PBMCs or T cells enriched from blood (not recorded which). All receptors derive from a woman under 30 in a cohort exposed to, infected with or recovered from COVID-19 (not recorded which).

In this sample, this clone turned up a few times. The chain combines TRBV7-9 with TRBJ2-1, with 16 bases aligning to TRBD2. Germline values: CDR1 SEHNR, CDR2 FQNEAQ (reference sequence). The CDR3 sequence is 18 residues long. V dropped 5 bases and J dropped 5; count of bases not matched to a gene: 9. CDR3: CASSLLGLAGGSHNEQFF. The CDR3 region has the DNA TGTGCCAGCAGCCTTCTGGGACTAGCGGGAGGGTCACACAATGAGCAGTTCTTC.

The chain links TRBV19 to TRBJ1-1, with a possible D match to TRBD1 (6 bases). The V gene's germline CDR1 is LNHDA and CDR2 SQIVND (reference sequence). V shed 5 bases and J shed 0 bases, with 13 bases lying between them. The CDR3 consists of 15 residues. CDR3 loop: CASSPAGQMNTEAFF. The CDR3 DNA sequence: TGTGCCAGTAGTCCCGCAGGACAGATGAACACTGAAGCTTTCTTT.

The chain uses TRBV5-1 and TRBJ2-2; D is possibly TRBD2 (5 bases). CDR3 size: 15 residues. The ends were cut back, 4 bases at V and 7 bases at J, with 17 bases in the middle. Germline lookup yields CDR1 SGHRS and CDR2 YFSETQ. CDR3 loop: CASSPGVSSIGELFF. CDR3 coding DNA: TGCGCCAGCAGCCCCGGGGTTTCTTCTATCGGGGAGCTGTTTTTT. The full variable domain, its missing parts supplied by reference TRBV5-1 and TRBJ2-2, is KAGVTQTPRYLIKTRGQQVTLSCSPISGHRSVSWYQQTPGQGLQFLFEYFSETQRNKGNFPGRFSGRQFSNSRSEMNVSTLELGDSALYLCASSPGVSSIGELFFGEGSRLTVL.

The genes are TRBV24-1 and TRBJ2-5; unclear D gene. CDR1 and CDR2 from the germline V gene are KGHDR and SFDVKD. Trimming shortened V by 0 bases and J by 4 bases, and 11 bases separated the two germline ends. The CDR3 runs 15 residues. CDR3 region: CATSDLRLAPETQYF. Here the CDR3 DNA reads TGTGCCACCAGTGATTTGCGATTAGCTCCAGAGACCCAGTACTTC.

This rearrangement joins TRBV15 to TRBJ2-7; no firm D call. V was shortened by 0 bases and J by 0 bases, with 12 bases between the two germline ends. Germline V gene data show CDR1 as LNHNV and CDR2 as YYDKDF (reference sequence). The CDR3 has 16 residues. CDR3 nucleotides: TGTGCCACCAGCAGAGATCTCGACTCCAGCTCCTACGAGCAGTACTTC. Encoded protein: CATSRDLDSSSYEQYF.

The chain combines TRBV6-1 with TRBJ2-5; 9 bases agree with TRBD2. The germline V gene encodes CDR1 MNHNS and CDR2 SASEGT. This CDR3 region has 17 residues. V lost 1 base and J lost 4; bases outside the gene matches: 10. The DNA for the CDR3 is TGTGCCAGCAGTGAAGTCCGCGCGGGAGGGCTCGGAGAGACCCAGTACTTC. This translates into CASSEVRAGGLGETQYF.

The rearrangement uses TRBV7-9 and TRBJ2-1, with 11 bases lining up with TRBD2. Germline V lookup: CDR1 SEHNR, CDR2 FQNEAQ (reference sequence). The ends lost 5 bases at V and 6 bases at J; junction bases unmatched: 6. This CDR3 contains 15 residues. The CDR3 region is CASSRTSGGSNEQFF. CDR3 nucleotides: TGTGCCAGCAGCCGTACTAGCGGGGGAAGCAATGAGCAGTTCTTC. The entire variable domain, with the rest obtained from reference TRBV7-9 and TRBJ2-1, is as follows: DTGVSQNPRHKITKRGQNVTFRCDPISEHNRLYWYRQTLGQGPEFLTYFQNEAQLEKSRLLSDRFSAERPKGSFSTLEIQRTEQGDSAMYLCASSRTSGGSNEQFFGPGTRLTVL.

The gene calls are TRBV28 and TRBJ2-3; 10 bases match TRBD2. Germline lookup yields CDR1 MDHEN and CDR2 SYDVKM. Unmatched junction bases numbered 4, after V lost 6 bases and J lost 4 bases. The CDR3 length is 14 residues. CDR3 DNA sequence: TGTGCCAGCAGGAGCGGGGGGGTTCCAGATACGCAGTATTTT. This codes for CASRSGGVPDTQYF.

The V and J genes are TRBV18 and TRBJ1-5; 9 bases line up with TRBD1. The V segment lost 4 bases and the J segment 4 bases; nucleotides outside the gene matches: 8. The germline V gene encodes CDR1 KGHSH and CDR2 LQKENI. The CDR3 totals 16 residues. The CDR3 protein is CASSLSDRGLNQPQHF. The CDR3 DNA sequence: TGTGCCAGCTCACTATCGGACAGGGGACTTAATCAGCCCCAGCATTTT.

V gene TRBV7-9 combines with J gene TRBJ1-6; the D gene is possibly TRBD1 (5 bases). CDR1 SEHNR and CDR2 FQNEAQ come from the germline V gene (reference sequence). The ends were cut back, 1 base at V and 8 bases at J, with 12 bases in the middle. This CDR3 comprises 15 residues. The CDR3 is CASSLGGRGDSPLHF. In DNA form, the CDR3 reads TGTGCCAGCAGCTTAGGAGGACGGGGGGATTCACCCCTCCACTTT. The full variable domain, completed using reference TRBV7-9 and TRBJ1-6, is DTGVSQNPRHKITKRGQNVTFRCDPISEHNRLYWYRQTLGQGPEFLTYFQNEAQLEKSRLLSDRFSAERPKGSFSTLEIQRTEQGDSAMYLCASSLGGRGDSPLHFGNGTRLTVT.

The J gene is TRBJ1-1, the V gene TRBV21-1. TRBV21-1 is classified as a pseudogene. The CDR3 has 15 amino acids. The CDR3 here is CASSKKVRKNTEAFF. The CDR3, as DNA: TGTGCCAGCAGCAAAAAAGTTAGAAAGAACACTGAAGCTTTCTTT.

The chain uses TRBV27 and TRBJ2-1; maybe TRBD1 (5 bases). Deletions cut 6 bases from V and 14 bases from J, with 17 bases between. The CDR3 spans 12 residues. Germline V gene data show CDR1 as MNHEY and CDR2 as SMNVEV (reference sequence). CDR3 sequence (DNA): TGTGCCAGCAGATCAGGGCACCGTCAGGAGTTCTTC. Translation gives CASRSGHRQEFF.

The chain has TRBV18 and TRBJ1-3; D perhaps matches TRBD1 (6 bases). V lost 3 bases, J lost 0 bases, and 21 bases lay in between. Germline-derived CDR1 and CDR2 are KGHSH and LQKENI. CDR3 length equals 19 residues. The CDR3 sequence: CASSPTGDPTGNSGNTIYF. CDR3 coding DNA: TGTGCCAGCTCACCGACTGGCGACCCGACAGGCAACTCTGGAAACACCATATATTTT.

The genes are TRBV29-1 and TRBJ2-5, with D unclear. V was trimmed by 4 bases and J by 1 base, leaving 4 bases between them. Germline values: CDR1 SQVTM, CDR2 ANQGSEA. The CDR3 spans 11 residues. The CDR3: CSVALQETQYF. CDR3 nucleotide sequence: TGCAGCGTTGCCCTCCAAGAGACCCAGTACTTC.